This entry describes one TCR beta chain. Authors' processing steps: It was from reference gene primer amplification that nucleated cell counts were estimated. Sequenced by immunoSEQ multiplex PCR; TCRdb stores in-frame clones only, minus some. The DNA gave D and trimming, while V, J and clone size come from that table. Of 40,000 to 50,000 clones listed, under 85% were seen once; the top ten hold 35% to 55%. CDR1 is SGHRS, CDR2 YFSETQ, per germline. CDR3 size: 15 residues. Trimming at V came to 2 bases and at J to 4 bases, leaving 8 bases not matched to a gene. The sample belongs to a study of blood T cell repertoires in COVID-19. As for the study in general: Samples taken during acute and convalescent COVID-19 were collected in the United States, Italy and Spain. Nucleic acid was either cDNA or gDNA, and it came from T cells, B-cell-depleted T cells, or PBMCs.

J is TRBJ1-1 and V is TRBV5-1; TRBD1 agrees at 7 bases. The sequence came from a woman older than 75 with acute or convalescent COVID-19. The sequencing sample was made of peripheral blood. The CDR3 sequence: CASSFISGTATEAFF. In DNA form, the CDR3 reads TGCGCCAGCAGCTTCATCTCAGGGACAGCCACTGAAGCTTTCTTT.